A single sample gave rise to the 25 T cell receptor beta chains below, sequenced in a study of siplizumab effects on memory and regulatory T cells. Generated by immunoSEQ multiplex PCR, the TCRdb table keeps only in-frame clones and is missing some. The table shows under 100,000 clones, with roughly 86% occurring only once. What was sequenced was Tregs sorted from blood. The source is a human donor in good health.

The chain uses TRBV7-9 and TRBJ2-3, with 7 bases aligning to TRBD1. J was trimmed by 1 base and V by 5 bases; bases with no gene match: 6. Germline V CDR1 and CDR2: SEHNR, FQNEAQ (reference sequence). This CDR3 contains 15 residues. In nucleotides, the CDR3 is TGTGCCAGCAGCCGACAGGGACAAGGCACAGATACGCAGTATTTT. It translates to CASSRQGQGTDTQYF.

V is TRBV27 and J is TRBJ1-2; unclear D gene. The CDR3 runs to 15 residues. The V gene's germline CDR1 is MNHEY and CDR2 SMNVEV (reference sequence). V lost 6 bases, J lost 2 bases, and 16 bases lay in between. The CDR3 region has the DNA TGTGCCAGCAGGAAGGAATCCGGGATGAACTATGGCTACACCTTC. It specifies CASRKESGMNYGYTF.

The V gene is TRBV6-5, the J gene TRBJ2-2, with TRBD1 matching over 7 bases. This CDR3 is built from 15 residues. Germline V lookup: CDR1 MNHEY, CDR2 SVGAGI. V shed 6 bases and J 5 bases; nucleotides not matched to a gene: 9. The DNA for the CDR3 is TGTGCCAGCAGAAGAGTACAGGGGACAACCGGGGAGCTGTTTTTT. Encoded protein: CASRRVQGTTGELFF.

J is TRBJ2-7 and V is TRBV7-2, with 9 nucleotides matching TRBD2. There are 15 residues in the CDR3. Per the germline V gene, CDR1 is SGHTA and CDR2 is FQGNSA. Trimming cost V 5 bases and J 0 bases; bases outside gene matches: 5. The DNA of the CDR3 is TGTGCCAGCAGCCCAGCGGGGGGCCTCTCCTACGAGCAGTACTTC. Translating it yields CASSPAGGLSYEQYF.

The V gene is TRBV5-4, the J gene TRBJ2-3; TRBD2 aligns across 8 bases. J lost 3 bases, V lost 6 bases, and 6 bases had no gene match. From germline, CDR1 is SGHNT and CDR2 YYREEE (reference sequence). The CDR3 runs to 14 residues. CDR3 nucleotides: TGTGCCAGCAACAAAGGACTAGCAACAGATACGCAGTATTTT. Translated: CASNKGLATDTQYF.

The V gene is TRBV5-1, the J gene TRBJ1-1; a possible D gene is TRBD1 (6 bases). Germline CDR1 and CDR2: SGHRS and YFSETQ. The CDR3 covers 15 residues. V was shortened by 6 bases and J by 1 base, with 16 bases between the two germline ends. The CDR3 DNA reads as TGCGCCAGCATAACTTTTCCGGGACAGAACACTGAAGCTTTCTTT. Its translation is CASITFPGQNTEAFF.

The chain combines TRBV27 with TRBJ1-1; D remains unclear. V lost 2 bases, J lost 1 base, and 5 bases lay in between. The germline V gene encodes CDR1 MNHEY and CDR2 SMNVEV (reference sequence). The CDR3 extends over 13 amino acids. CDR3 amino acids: CASSLKRNTEAFF. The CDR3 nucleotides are TGTGCCAGCAGTTTAAAGCGGAACACTGAAGCTTTCTTT.

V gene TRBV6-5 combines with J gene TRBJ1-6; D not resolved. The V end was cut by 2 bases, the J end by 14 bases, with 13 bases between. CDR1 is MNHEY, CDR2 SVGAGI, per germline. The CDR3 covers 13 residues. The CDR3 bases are TGTGCCAGCAGTTACGGTCCCCTAGGTACCCTCCACTTT. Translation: CASSYGPLGTLHF.

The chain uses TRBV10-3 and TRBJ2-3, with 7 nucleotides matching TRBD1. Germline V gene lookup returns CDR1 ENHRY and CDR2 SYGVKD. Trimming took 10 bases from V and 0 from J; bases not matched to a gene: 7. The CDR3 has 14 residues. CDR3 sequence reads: CASSGTESTDTQYF. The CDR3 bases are TGTGCCAGCTCCGGGACAGAGAGCACAGATACGCAGTATTTT.

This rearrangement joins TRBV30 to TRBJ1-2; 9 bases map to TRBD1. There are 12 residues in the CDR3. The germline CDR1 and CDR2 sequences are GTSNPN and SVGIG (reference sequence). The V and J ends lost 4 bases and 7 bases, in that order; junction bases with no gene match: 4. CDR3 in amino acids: CAWKGQGGGYTF. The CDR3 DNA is TGTGCCTGGAAGGGACAGGGAGGTGGCTACACCTTC.

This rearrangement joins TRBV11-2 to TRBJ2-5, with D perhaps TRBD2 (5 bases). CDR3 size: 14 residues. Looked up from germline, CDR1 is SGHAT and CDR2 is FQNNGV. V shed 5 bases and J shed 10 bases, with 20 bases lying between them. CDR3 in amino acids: CASSPDGPPGDQYF. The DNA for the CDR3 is TGTGCCAGCAGCCCAGACGGACCCCCCGGGGACCAGTACTTC.

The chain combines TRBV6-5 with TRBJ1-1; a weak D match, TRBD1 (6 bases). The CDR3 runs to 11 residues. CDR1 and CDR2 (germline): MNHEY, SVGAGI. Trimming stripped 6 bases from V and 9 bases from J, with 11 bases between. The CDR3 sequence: CASRAGTKAFF. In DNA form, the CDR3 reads TGTGCCAGCAGGGCCGGGACAAAAGCTTTCTTT.

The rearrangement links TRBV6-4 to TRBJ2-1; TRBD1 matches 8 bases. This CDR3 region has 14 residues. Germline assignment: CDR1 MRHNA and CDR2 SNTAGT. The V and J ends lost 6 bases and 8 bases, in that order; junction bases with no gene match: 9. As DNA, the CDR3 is TGTGCCAGCAGGACCGGACAGGGTGGGGATGAGCAGTTCTTC. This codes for CASRTGQGGDEQFF.

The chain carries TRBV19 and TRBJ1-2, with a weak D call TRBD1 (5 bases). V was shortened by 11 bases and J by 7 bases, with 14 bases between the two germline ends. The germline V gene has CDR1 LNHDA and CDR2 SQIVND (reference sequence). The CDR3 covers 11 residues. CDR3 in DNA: TGTGCCGGCTTAGGGGCTGGTGGCTACACCTTC. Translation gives CAGLGAGGYTF.

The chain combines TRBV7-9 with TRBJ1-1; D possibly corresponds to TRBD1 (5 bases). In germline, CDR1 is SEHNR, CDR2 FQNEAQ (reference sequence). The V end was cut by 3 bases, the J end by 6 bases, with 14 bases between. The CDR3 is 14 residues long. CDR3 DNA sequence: TGTGCCAGCAGCTTTCAACCGCAGGGCGCTGAAGCTTTCTTT. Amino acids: CASSFQPQGAEAFF.

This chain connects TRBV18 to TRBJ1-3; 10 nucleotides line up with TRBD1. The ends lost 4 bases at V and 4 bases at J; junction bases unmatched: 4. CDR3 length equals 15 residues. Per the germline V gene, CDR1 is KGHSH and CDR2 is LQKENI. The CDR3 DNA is TGTGCCAGCTCACTCGACAGGGGGCACGGAAACACCATATATTTT. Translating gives CASSLDRGHGNTIYF. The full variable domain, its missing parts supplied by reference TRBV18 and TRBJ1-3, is NAGVMQNPRHLVRRRGQEARLRCSPMKGHSHVYWYRQLPEEGLKFMVYLQKENIIDESGMPKERFSAEFPKEGPSILRIQQVVRGDSAAYFCASSLDRGHGNTIYFGEGSWLTVV.

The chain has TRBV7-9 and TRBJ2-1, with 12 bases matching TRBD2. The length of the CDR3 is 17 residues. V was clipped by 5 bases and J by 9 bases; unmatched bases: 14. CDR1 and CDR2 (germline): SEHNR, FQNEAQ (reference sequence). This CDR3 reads CASSVRPGLAGGLEQFF. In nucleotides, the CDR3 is TGTGCCAGCAGCGTACGACCCGGGCTAGCGGGGGGGCTTGAGCAGTTCTTC.

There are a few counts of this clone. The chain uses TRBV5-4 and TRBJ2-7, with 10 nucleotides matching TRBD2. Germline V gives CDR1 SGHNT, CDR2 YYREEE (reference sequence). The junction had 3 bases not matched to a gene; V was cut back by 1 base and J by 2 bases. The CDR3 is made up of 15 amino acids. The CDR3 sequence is CASSLLAGAPYEQYF. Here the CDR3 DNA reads TGTGCCAGCAGCTTGCTAGCGGGGGCGCCCTACGAGCAGTACTTC.

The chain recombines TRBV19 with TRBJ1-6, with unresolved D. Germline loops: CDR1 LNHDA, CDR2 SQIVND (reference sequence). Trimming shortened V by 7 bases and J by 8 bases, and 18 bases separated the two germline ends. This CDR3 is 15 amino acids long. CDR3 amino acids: CASTTVESLDSPLHF. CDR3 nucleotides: TGTGCCAGTACCACTGTTGAGTCTCTCGATTCACCCCTCCACTTT.

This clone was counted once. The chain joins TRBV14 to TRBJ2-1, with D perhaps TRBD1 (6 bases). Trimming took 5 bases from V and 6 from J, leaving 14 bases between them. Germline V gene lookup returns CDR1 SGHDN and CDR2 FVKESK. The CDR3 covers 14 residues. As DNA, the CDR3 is TGTGCCAGCAGCGGAGGTAGGGGGTTCAATGAGCAGTTCTTC. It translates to CASSGGRGFNEQFF.

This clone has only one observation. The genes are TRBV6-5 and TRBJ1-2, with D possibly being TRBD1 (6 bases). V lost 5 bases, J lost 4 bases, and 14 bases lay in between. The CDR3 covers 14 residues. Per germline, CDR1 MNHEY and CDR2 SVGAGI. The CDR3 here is CASSPYRAGYGYTF. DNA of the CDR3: TGTGCCAGCAGTCCCTACAGGGCTGGCTATGGCTACACCTTC.

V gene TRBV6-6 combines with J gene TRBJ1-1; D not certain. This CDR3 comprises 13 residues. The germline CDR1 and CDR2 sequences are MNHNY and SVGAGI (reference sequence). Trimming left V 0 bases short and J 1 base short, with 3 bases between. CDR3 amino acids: CASSYSANTEAFF. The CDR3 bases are TGTGCCAGCAGTTACTCGGCGAACACTGAAGCTTTCTTT.

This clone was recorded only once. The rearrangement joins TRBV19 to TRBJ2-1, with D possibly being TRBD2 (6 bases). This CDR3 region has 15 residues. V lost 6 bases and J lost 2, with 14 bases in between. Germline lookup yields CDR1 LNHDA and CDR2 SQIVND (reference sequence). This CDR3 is CASSQLTSPYNEQFF. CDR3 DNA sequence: TGTGCCAGTAGCCAACTAACTAGCCCCTACAATGAGCAGTTCTTC. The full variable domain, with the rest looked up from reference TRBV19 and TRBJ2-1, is DGGITQSPKYLFRKEGQNVTLSCEQNLNHDAMYWYRQDPGQGLRLIYYSQIVNDFQKGDIAEGYSVSREKKESFPLTVTSAQKNPTAFYLCASSQLTSPYNEQFFGPGTRLTVL.

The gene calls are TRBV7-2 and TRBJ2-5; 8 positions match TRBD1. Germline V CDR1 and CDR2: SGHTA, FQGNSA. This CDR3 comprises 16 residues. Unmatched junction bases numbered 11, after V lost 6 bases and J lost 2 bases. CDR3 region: CASSSGGRGWQETQYF. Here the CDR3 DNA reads TGTGCCAGCAGTTCAGGGGGCAGGGGATGGCAAGAGACCCAGTACTTC.

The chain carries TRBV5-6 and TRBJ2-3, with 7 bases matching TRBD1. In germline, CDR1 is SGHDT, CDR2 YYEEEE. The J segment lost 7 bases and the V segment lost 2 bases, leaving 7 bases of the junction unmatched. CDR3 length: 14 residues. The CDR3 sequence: CASSLRGPLNTQYF. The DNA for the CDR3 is TGTGCCAGCAGCTTAAGGGGGCCACTGAATACGCAGTATTTT.